Presented here are 8 T cell receptor beta chains from one specimen sequenced in a study of blood T cell repertoires in COVID-19. Clones were sequenced by immunoSEQ multiplex PCR, and TCRdb holds only the in-frame ones, with some missing. The table lists around 130,000 clones, around 89% of them singletons, with 25% to 35% in the top ten. The sample comprised peripheral blood. The source of these receptors is a man between 65 and 85 years old with active or convalescent COVID-19.

This chain uses TRBV6-5 with TRBJ1-1; 9 nucleotides align to TRBD1. CDR3 length equals 15 residues. V was pared by 3 bases and J by 2 bases, with 4 bases of the junction left unmatched. From germline, CDR1 is MNHEY and CDR2 SVGAGI. The DNA for the CDR3 is TGTGCCAGCAGTTATGGGACAGGGTTTAACACTGAAGCTTTCTTT. Its translation is CASSYGTGFNTEAFF.

This clone was seen once. This chain links TRBV5-1 with TRBJ1-5, with D maybe TRBD1 (6 bases). The germline V and J ends were trimmed by 4 bases and 0 bases, with 11 bases remaining between them. The V gene's germline CDR1 is SGHRS and CDR2 YFSETQ. This CDR3 contains 15 residues. CDR3 in DNA: TGCGCCAGCAGCCCGGACAGCTATAGCAATCAGCCCCAGCATTTT. Encoded protein: CASSPDSYSNQPQHF.

V gene TRBV19 combines with J gene TRBJ2-1; D perhaps matches TRBD2 (7 bases). Germline V gene sequence: CDR1 LNHDA, CDR2 SQIVND (reference sequence). V gave up 7 bases and J gave up 6 bases, with 40 bases separating them. The CDR3 is made up of 22 amino acids. The CDR3 region is CASKGFPKHGGRGPSHPNEQFF. CDR3 sequence (DNA): TGTGCCAGTAAAGGATTCCCCAAACACGGGGGGCGAGGGCCCTCTCACCCCAATGAGCAGTTCTTC. The entire variable domain, with the rest obtained from reference TRBV19 and TRBJ2-1, is as follows: DGGITQSPKYLFRKEGQNVTLSCEQNLNHDAMYWYRQDPGQGLRLIYYSQIVNDFQKGDIAEGYSVSREKKESFPLTVTSAQKNPTAFYLCASKGFPKHGGRGPSHPNEQFFGPGTRLTVL.

The rearrangement joins TRBV19 to TRBJ2-1; D possibly corresponds to TRBD2 (5 bases). Germline V gene data show CDR1 as LNHDA and CDR2 as SQIVND (reference sequence). The CDR3 runs to 15 residues. Trimming took off 1 base at V and 4 bases at J, with 11 bases between the two ends. In DNA, the CDR3 is TGTGCCAGTAGTATAGCGGGATCGGGGTACAATGAGCAGTTCTTC. It translates to CASSIAGSGYNEQFF. Variable domain in full (rest from reference TRBV19 and TRBJ2-1): DGGITQSPKYLFRKEGQNVTLSCEQNLNHDAMYWYRQDPGQGLRLIYYSQIVNDFQKGDIAEGYSVSREKKESFPLTVTSAQKNPTAFYLCASSIAGSGYNEQFFGPGTRLTVL.

The rearrangement joins TRBV6-5 to TRBJ2-5, with 8 bases lining up with TRBD1. CDR3 length: 13 residues. The V segment lost 6 bases and the J segment 12 bases; nucleotides outside the gene matches: 12. In germline, CDR1 is MNHEY, CDR2 SVGAGI. Here the CDR3 reads CASRDRGRLSEYF. The DNA for the CDR3 is TGTGCCAGCAGAGACAGGGGACGCCTCTCCGAGTACTTC.

V is TRBV27 and J is TRBJ1-1; 7 positions agree with TRBD1. Germline V gives CDR1 MNHEY, CDR2 SMNVEV (reference sequence). The CDR3 is 12 amino acids. Trimming removed 8 bases from V and 8 bases from J; junction bases left unmatched: 8. The CDR3 spells CASAGTVREAFF. In nucleotides, the CDR3 is TGTGCCAGCGCCGGGACAGTCCGCGAAGCTTTCTTT.

J is TRBJ1-5 and V is TRBV28, with D possibly matching TRBD1 (5 bases). From germline, CDR1 is MDHEN and CDR2 SYDVKM. The CDR3 is made up of 14 amino acids. V lost 5 bases and J lost 0, with 8 bases in between. CDR3 sequence (DNA): TGTGCCAGCAGTCCCAGGGTTAGCAATCAGCCCCAGCATTTT. Its protein product is CASSPRVSNQPQHF. The entire variable domain, with the rest obtained from reference TRBV28 and TRBJ1-5, is as follows: DVKVTQSSRYLVKRTGEKVFLECVQDMDHENMFWYRQDPGLGLRLIYFSYDVKMKEKGDIPEGYSVSREKKERFSLILESASTNQTSMYLCASSPRVSNQPQHFGDGTRLSIL.

V usage is TRBV10-3 and J usage is TRBJ2-7, with D uncertain. V dropped 7 bases and J dropped 0 bases, with 10 bases sitting between them. This CDR3 region has 13 residues. Germline V lookup: CDR1 ENHRY, CDR2 SYGVKD. Here the CDR3 DNA reads TGTGCCATCAAACAACCTAGCTCCTACGAGCAGTACTTC. Translating gives CAIKQPSSYEQYF.